This T cell receptor (beta chain) was captured in a study of blood T cell repertoires in COVID-19. In the study overall: Italy, Spain and the United States were the sources of the convalescent and acute COVID-19 samples. Sample material is recorded as cDNA or gDNA derived from T cells, B-cell-depleted T cells, or PBMCs.

Recovered Cohort 3 donors showed two negative PCRs, clearance, or symptom resolution. In the original analysis: Researchers report that nucleated cell counts were estimated from reference gene primer amplification. The table came from immunoSEQ multiplex PCR; TCRdb's copy has only in-frame clones and leaves some out. For V, J and clone size, that table is used; D and trimming come from the DNA. The sample has 250,000 to 350,000 clones; about 87% are singletons. V gave up 2 bases and J gave up 1 base, with 5 bases separating them. Germline CDR1 and CDR2: MNHNS and SASEGT. The CDR3 totals 13 residues. A note on this clone: This sample includes further DNA sequences coding for the same CDR3.

Sequenced: PBMCs or T cells enriched from blood (not recorded which). This receptor was obtained from a woman in her thirties who had recovered from COVID-19. This chain joins TRBV6-1 and TRBJ1-1, with D possibly being TRBD1 (5 bases). The CDR3 DNA reads as TGTGCCAGCAGTGAAACAGGGAACACTGAAGCTTTCTTT. This codes for CASSETGNTEAFF.